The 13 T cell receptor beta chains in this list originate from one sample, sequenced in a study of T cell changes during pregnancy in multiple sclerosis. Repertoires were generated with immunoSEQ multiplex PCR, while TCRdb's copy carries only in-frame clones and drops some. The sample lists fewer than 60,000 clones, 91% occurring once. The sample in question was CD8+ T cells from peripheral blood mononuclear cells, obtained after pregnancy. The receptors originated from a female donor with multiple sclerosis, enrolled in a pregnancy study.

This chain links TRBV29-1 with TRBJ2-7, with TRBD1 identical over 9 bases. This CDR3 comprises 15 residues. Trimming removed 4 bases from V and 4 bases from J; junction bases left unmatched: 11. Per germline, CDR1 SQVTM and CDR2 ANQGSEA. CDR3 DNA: TGCAGCGTTGGTGGGGGACAGGGTATGATGTACGAGCAGTACTTC. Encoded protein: CSVGGGQGMMYEQYF.

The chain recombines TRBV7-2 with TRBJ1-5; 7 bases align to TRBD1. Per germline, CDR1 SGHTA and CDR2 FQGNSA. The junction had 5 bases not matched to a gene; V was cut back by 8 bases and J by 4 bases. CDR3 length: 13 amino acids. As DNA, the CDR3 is TGTGCCAGCCGATTACAGGGGAATCAGCCCCAGCATTTT. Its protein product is CASRLQGNQPQHF.

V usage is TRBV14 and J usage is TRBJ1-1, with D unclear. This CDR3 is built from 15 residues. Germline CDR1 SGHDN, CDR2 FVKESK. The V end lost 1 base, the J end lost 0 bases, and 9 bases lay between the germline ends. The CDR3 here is CASSQARTMNTEAFF. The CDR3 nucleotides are TGTGCCAGCAGCCAAGCGAGAACTATGAACACTGAAGCTTTCTTT.

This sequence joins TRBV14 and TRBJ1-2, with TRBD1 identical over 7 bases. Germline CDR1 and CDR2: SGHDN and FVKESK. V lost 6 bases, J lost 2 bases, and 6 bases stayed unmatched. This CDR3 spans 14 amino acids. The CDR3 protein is CASSEDRVNYGYTF. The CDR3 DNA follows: TGTGCCAGCAGTGAAGACAGGGTAAACTATGGCTACACCTTC.

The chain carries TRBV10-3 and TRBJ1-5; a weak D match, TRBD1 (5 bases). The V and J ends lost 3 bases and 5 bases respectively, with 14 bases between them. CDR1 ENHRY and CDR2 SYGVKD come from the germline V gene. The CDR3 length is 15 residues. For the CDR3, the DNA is TGTGCCATCAGTGAACGGGCCAGGGTCGATCAGCCCCAGCATTTT. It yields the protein CAISERARVDQPQHF.

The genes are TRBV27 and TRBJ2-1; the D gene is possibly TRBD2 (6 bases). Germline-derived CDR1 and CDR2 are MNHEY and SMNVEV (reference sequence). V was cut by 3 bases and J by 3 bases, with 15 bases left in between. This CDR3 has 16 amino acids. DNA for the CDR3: TGTGCCAGCAGTTTGGGGGTGGGGACTCGCTACAATGAGCAGTTCTTC. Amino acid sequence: CASSLGVGTRYNEQFF.

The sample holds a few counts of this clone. CDR3 nucleotides: TGTGCCAGCAGTGAAGCTTTGGACATCTTCTATGGCTACACCTTC. It codes for CASSEALDIFYGYTF. The chain is built from TRBV6-1 and TRBJ1-2; D is perhaps TRBD1 (5 bases). Trimming left V 0 bases short and J 4 bases short, with 12 bases between. The CDR3 contains 15 residues. CDR1 and CDR2 from the germline V gene are MNHNS and SASEGT.

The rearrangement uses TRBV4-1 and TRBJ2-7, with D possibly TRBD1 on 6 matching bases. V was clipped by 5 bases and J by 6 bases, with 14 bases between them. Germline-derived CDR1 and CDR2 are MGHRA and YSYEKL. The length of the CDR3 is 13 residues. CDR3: CASSTKQGLEQYF. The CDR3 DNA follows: TGCGCCAGCAGCACTAAACAGGGCCTCGAGCAGTACTTC.

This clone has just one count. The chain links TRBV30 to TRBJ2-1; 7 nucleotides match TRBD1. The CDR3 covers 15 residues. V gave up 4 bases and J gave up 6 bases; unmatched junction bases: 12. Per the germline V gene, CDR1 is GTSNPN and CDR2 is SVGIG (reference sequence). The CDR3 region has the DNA TGTGCCTGGACCCCTATCGAGGGGGCCGGCAATGAGCAGTTCTTC. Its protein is CAWTPIEGAGNEQFF.

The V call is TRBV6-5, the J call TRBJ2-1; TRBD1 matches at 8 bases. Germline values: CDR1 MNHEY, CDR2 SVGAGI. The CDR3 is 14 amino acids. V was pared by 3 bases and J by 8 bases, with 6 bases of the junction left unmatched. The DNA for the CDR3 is TGTGCCAGCAGTTATCAAACGACAGGGGATGAGCAGTTCTTC. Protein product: CASSYQTTGDEQFF.

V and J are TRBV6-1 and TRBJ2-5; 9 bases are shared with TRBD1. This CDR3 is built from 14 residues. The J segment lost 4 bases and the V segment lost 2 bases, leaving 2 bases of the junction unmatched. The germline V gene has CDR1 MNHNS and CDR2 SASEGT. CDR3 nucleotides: TGTGCCAGCAGTGAAATGGACAGGGGAGAGACCCAGTACTTC. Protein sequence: CASSEMDRGETQYF.

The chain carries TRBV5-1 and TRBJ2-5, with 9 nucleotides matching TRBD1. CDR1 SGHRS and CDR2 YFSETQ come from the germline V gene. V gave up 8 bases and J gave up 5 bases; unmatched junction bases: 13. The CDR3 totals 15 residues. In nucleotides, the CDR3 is TGCGCCAGTGTTACAGGGACAGGGTTTTTGGAGACCCAGTACTTC. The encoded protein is CASVTGTGFLETQYF.

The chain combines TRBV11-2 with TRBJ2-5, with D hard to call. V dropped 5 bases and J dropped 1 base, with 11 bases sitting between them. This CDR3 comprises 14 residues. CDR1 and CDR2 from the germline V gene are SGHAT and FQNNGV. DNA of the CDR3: TGTGCCAGCAGCCACGTGCGTGTCCAAGAGACCCAGTACTTC. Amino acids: CASSHVRVQETQYF.